This TCR beta chain was captured by sequencing in a study of beta chain features in type 1 diabetes. Every isolated RNA sample was fully reverse transcribed, so sequencing captured expressed TCRB transcripts. Profiled with immunoSEQ multiplex PCR; TCRdb holds only in-frame clones, not every one. The data contain roughly 230,000 clones, over 8.5% of them singletons. Per donor, one heparinised blood draw averaged roughly 110 mL. Turning to this clone: Its antigen is not identified.

The V gene end was trimmed by 2 bases and the J gene end by 6 bases; junction bases not matched to a gene: 6. CDR1 is SGHRS, CDR2 YFSETQ, per germline. The length of the CDR3 is 15 residues. Study observations and caveats: Fewer insertions but more deletions were seen at VDJ junctions in type 1 diabetes patients. TCRB CDR3s were moderately but significantly shorter in Type 1 diabetes patients in all four CD4+ subsets.

The TCR originated in a woman younger than 35 in good health. Source material: naive CD4+ T cells from blood. The chain carries TRBV5-1 and TRBJ2-1; TRBD2 matches 9 bases. The CDR3 coding sequence is TGCGCCAGCAGCTTTGCGGGGGGGCTCGGCAATGAGCAGTTCTTC. Encoded protein: CASSFAGGLGNEQFF.